This T cell receptor (beta chain) was recovered during a study of shared clonotypes between healthy human individuals. About this clone itself: It is likely a read error: a sequence one base away is far more abundant.

This CDR3 contains 12 residues. Germline V gives CDR1 SQVTM, CDR2 ANQGSEA. HIV-negative, healthy adults without recent acute infections or vaccinations were the donors. Around 290 ng DNA, tens of thousands of T cell genomes, went into unsorted PBMC replicate PCRs. Ten immunoSEQ deep assay plates were used to sequence unsorted PBMC DNA. The method was immunoSEQ multiplex PCR; TCRdb's version includes in-frame clones alone and lacks a portion of them. The sample includes 100,000 or so clones, roughly 45% of them seen just once. Sample: PBMCs. The rearrangement uses TRBV29-1 and TRBJ2-7; 7 bases are a match to TRBD1. The sequence derives from a middle-aged woman in good health. Some clones in this sample may be carry-over from other donors' samples. The CDR3: CSVGDSQYEQHF. The CDR3 nucleotides are TGCAGCGTGGGGGACAGTCAGTACGAGCAGCACTTC.